The present TCR beta chain was sequenced within a study of shared clonotypes between healthy human individuals (dated by TCRdb to the early 2020s). Background on the whole study: A few men and a couple of women, aged 18 to 49 years, made up the cohort. For each donor, CD4 naive and CD4 memory were each given three plates, CD8 naive was given two plates, and CD8 memory was given one plate. The study deeply sequenced blood TCR repertoires of five healthy adults to estimate repertoire size and the extent of clonotype sharing between individuals. Different laboratories and diverse techniques were used to prepare libraries and sequence TCR repertoires, to increase sequencing depth and limit assay-specific biases. Per donor, leukapheresis produced somewhere between about 0.9 and 9.5 billion PBMCs. General study outcomes and caveats: Based on pairwise subsampling, the degree of clonotype sharing among donors was expected to be affected by sequencing depth. Sharing across a handful of donors was observed for approximately 5% of naive CD4, under 4% of naive CD8, about 2.3% of memory CD4, and roughly 0.4% of memory CD8 clonotypes. Sampling was restricted to blood, and TCR repertoires in tissue are likely to differ from TCR repertoires in blood. Larger estimated clonotype richness was generally found for naive subsets than for memory subsets. Clonotypes shared by all four sorted-subset donors showed higher generation probabilities than non-shared clonotypes. Rarefaction of sorted-subset datasets indicated incomplete sequencing despite the large sequencing depth. Because the study included only a small number of donors, the genetic and exposure-history diversity represented was limited.

The germline V gene (reference sequence) yields LNHDA for CDR1 and SQIVND for CDR2. Inclusive of the bounding cysteine and phenylalanine, the CDR3 is 17 residues long. The CDR3 DNA has 51 bases and is translated from base 1. TCR CDR3 regions were amplified from genomic DNA by multiplex PCR using the deep immunoSEQ assay. Extracted genomic DNA from each cell subset was spread evenly across all wells of several immunoSEQ 96-well plates, with each plate serving as a replicate. For sorted subsets, about 200 ng genomic DNA, equal to 30,000 or so T cell genomes, was loaded into each replicate PCR. Purified libraries were measured with a Qubit 3.0 fluorometer, size-checked on a Bioanalyzer 2100, and measured again with the KAPA Library Quantification kit. Every immunoSEQ 96-well plate was sequenced on a dedicated single-read 150-cycle Illumina NextSeq 550 flow cell. From the authors' description of their analysis: Because the immunoSEQ output held only junctional sequences and lacked quality scores, the filtering could not match the filtering applied to full-length reads. To assign V/J genes and CDR3, sequences were annotated using PyIR, a Python wrapper for IgBLAST v1.9, with IMGT germline references. Reads were filtered out if the reads had weak V/J assignments (E-value above 1e-6), no CDR3, stop codons, out-of-frame junctions, or ambiguous translated residues. V3J clonotypes were defined as sequences sharing the same inferred V gene, J gene, and CDR3 amino acid sequence. The percentage overlap between two repertoires was calculated by dividing the number of shared unique clonotypes by the size of the smaller repertoire. Richness of each repertoire was evaluated using RTK rarefaction, the Chao1 estimator, and Recon v2.1 estimates of unobserved clonotypes. Generation probabilities were computed with OLGA for all TCRbeta clonotypes obtained by the gDNA method from several donors. As stored in TCRdb, this immuneACCESS dataset retains in-frame rearrangements with V and J assigned. A fraction of the clones does not appear; measured against another copy, unresolved V genes explain less than half of the discrepancy, and the remainder lacks a known reason. That table furnishes V, J and clone size, whereas the DNA furnished D and trimming. This sample is represented by about 1 million clones; roughly 74% of them were singletons. The ten largest clones add up to roughly 0.56% of the sample.

About this clone: What this receptor recognizes is not known. One end of the junction varies from germline; a read error may be responsible.

The donors were healthy, HIV-negative adults with no recently reported acute infections or vaccinations. Only Caucasian adults living in Nashville, Tennessee, USA were represented among the donors. CD4+ T cells were enriched by magnetic negative selection; naive cells were then positively selected on CD45RA, and the negative fraction formed the memory subset. After blood collection by leukapheresis, PBMCs were isolated using Ficoll-Histopaque density gradient centrifugation and then cryopreserved in the vapor phase of liquid nitrogen. Analytical flow cytometry was used to check the purity and quantity of each magnetically sorted T cell population. From each sorted fraction, genomic DNA was isolated and quantified by UV absorbance on a Nanodrop 2000c.

The sequence joins TRBV19 to TRBJ1-1, with TRBD1 perhaps the D gene, on 5 matching bases. The receptor comes from a man aged 18-30 years in good health. Some clones in this sample may be carry-over from other donors' samples. The sequenced sample consisted of memory CD4+ T cells from PBMCs. Read against the paper, the sample's cell subset or site label means: CD45RA-negative fraction. CDR3 loop: CASTPPSGLYRNSEAFF. The nucleotide sequence reads as follows: TGTGCCAGTACCCCCCCGAGCGGCCTTTACAGGAACTCTGAAGCTTTCTTT.